Listed below are T cell receptor beta chains from one sample, sequenced in a study of T cell responses to AZD1222 COVID-19 vaccine. Method: immunoSEQ multiplex PCR; TCRdb's copy keeps in-frame clones and lacks some. This sample has about 140,000 clones, with just over 90% found just once. The sequences come from peripheral blood, collected on day 0 of MenACWY control vaccination. Receptor source: an adult in good health. Each CDR3 is given with its conserved first and last residue. The D gene is left open where the match is weak. A clone size is listed for some rows: how often the clone was seen (once, few, many), or a class if it is expanded.

V gene: TRBV12-5; clone size: few; D gene: NA; CDR3 length: 12; J gene: TRBJ2-7; CDR3 protein: CASRGLKYEQYF; CDR3 DNA: TGTGCTAGCCGGGGACTTAAGTACGAGCAGTACTTC
V gene: TRBV7-2; clone size: NA; D gene: NA; CDR3 length: 14; J gene: TRBJ1-3; CDR3 protein: CASSLYPVGRSIYF; CDR3 DNA: TGTGCCAGCAGCTTATATCCGGTTGGCAGGTCGATATATTTT
V gene: TRBV5-5; clone size: NA; D gene: NA; CDR3 length: 13; J gene: TRBJ1-5; CDR3 protein: CASSLEPNQPQHF; CDR3 DNA: TGTGCCAGCAGCTTGGAACCGAATCAGCCCCAGCATTTT
V gene: TRBV6-5; clone size: NA; D gene: TRBD1; CDR3 length: 12; J gene: TRBJ1-2; CDR3 protein: CASRRDRHGYTF; CDR3 DNA: TGTGCCAGCAGGCGGGACAGGCATGGCTACACCTTC
V gene: TRBV18; clone size: NA; D gene: NA; CDR3 length: 14; J gene: TRBJ1-6; CDR3 protein: CASSPRGDPSPLHF; CDR3 DNA: TGTGCCAGCTCACCACGAGGGGATCCATCACCCCTCCACTTT
V gene: TRBV4-2; clone size: once; D gene: TRBD1; CDR3 length: 16; J gene: TRBJ1-6; CDR3 protein: CASSRAGTGSNSPLHF; CDR3 DNA: TGTGCCAGCAGCCGAGCCGGGACAGGGAGTAATTCACCCCTCCACTTT
V gene: TRBV7-2; clone size: NA; D gene: NA; CDR3 length: 15; J gene: TRBJ2-7; CDR3 protein: CASSLTTGRNYEQYF; CDR3 DNA: TGTGCCAGCAGCCTGACAACAGGGAGAAACTACGAGCAGTACTTC
V gene: TRBV7-9; clone size: NA; D gene: NA; CDR3 length: 16; J gene: TRBJ1-1; CDR3 protein: CASSLSPRGPNTEAFF; CDR3 DNA: TGTGCCAGCAGCTTATCCCCCCGGGGACCGAACACTGAAGCTTTCTTT
V gene: TRBV7-9; clone size: once; D gene: NA; CDR3 length: 17; J gene: TRBJ1-5; CDR3 protein: CASSPQGGSYSNQPQHF; CDR3 DNA: TGTGCCAGCAGCCCGCAAGGGGGTTCTTATAGCAATCAGCCCCAGCATTTT
V gene: TRBV10-1; clone size: NA; D gene: NA; CDR3 length: 18; J gene: TRBJ1-6; CDR3 protein: CASSEGSGGRSYNSPLHF; CDR3 DNA: TGCGCCAGCAGTGAGGGGTCGGGGGGAAGGTCCTATAATTCACCCCTCCACTTT
V gene: TRBV4-1; clone size: NA; D gene: NA; CDR3 length: 15; J gene: TRBJ2-3; CDR3 protein: CASSPGVAGADTQYF; CDR3 DNA: TGCGCCAGCAGCCCAGGGGTCGCAGGGGCAGATACGCAGTATTTT
V gene: TRBV11-3; clone size: NA; D gene: NA; CDR3 length: 15; J gene: TRBJ2-1; CDR3 protein: CASSLEDSNYNEQFF; CDR3 DNA: TGTGCCAGCAGCTTAGAGGACAGCAATTACAATGAGCAGTTCTTC
V gene: TRBV6-5; clone size: NA; D gene: NA; CDR3 length: 14; J gene: TRBJ1-2; CDR3 protein: CASSYSAGGDGYTF; CDR3 DNA: TGTGCCAGCAGTTACTCTGCCGGGGGCGATGGCTACACCTTC
V gene: TRBV7-3; clone size: NA; D gene: NA; CDR3 length: 12; J gene: TRBJ1-1; CDR3 protein: CASSKQGLHAFF; CDR3 DNA: TGTGCCAGCAGCAAACAGGGCCTTCATGCTTTCTTT
V gene: TRBV15; clone size: NA; D gene: NA; CDR3 length: 14; J gene: TRBJ1-1; CDR3 protein: CATSRVRPNTEAFF; CDR3 DNA: TGTGCCACCAGCAGAGTACGACCGAACACTGAAGCTTTCTTT
V gene: TRBV5-5; clone size: NA; D gene: NA; CDR3 length: 15; J gene: TRBJ1-1; CDR3 protein: CASSLRQTKETEAFF; CDR3 DNA: TGTGCCAGCAGTCTAAGACAGACTAAGGAAACTGAAGCTTTCTTT
V gene: TRBV27; clone size: once; D gene: NA; CDR3 length: 14; J gene: TRBJ1-6; CDR3 protein: CASSFRVENSPLHF; CDR3 DNA: TGTGCCAGCAGTTTTAGGGTAGAGAATTCACCCCTCCACTTT
V gene: TRBV6-2/TRBV6-3; clone size: NA; D gene: NA; CDR3 length: 14; J gene: TRBJ2-2; CDR3 protein: CASSTEDGTGELFF; CDR3 DNA: TGTGCCAGTAGTACCGAAGATGGCACCGGGGAGCTGTTTTTT
V gene: TRBV9; clone size: NA; D gene: NA; CDR3 length: 13; J gene: TRBJ1-2; CDR3 protein: CASSVGQGTGYTF; CDR3 DNA: TGTGCCAGCAGCGTAGGGCAGGGAACTGGCTACACCTTC
V gene: TRBV11-2; clone size: once; D gene: NA; CDR3 length: 14; J gene: TRBJ2-1; CDR3 protein: CASSLVDSYNEQFF; CDR3 DNA: TGTGCCAGCAGCTTAGTCGACTCCTACAATGAGCAGTTCTTC
V gene: TRBV11-2; clone size: NA; D gene: NA; CDR3 length: 16; J gene: TRBJ1-2; CDR3 protein: CASSLVHRGPRDGYTF; CDR3 DNA: TGTGCCAGCAGCTTAGTCCATCGGGGTCCTCGGGATGGCTACACCTTC
V gene: TRBV24-1; clone size: NA; D gene: TRBD1; CDR3 length: 14; J gene: TRBJ2-7; CDR3 protein: CATSETGGTYEQYF; CDR3 DNA: TGTGCCACCAGTGAAACAGGGGGCACCTACGAGCAGTACTTC
V gene: TRBV6-5; clone size: NA; D gene: TRBD1; CDR3 length: 14; J gene: TRBJ1-1; CDR3 protein: CASSKTGGNPEAFF; CDR3 DNA: TGTGCCAGCAGCAAGACAGGGGGGAACCCTGAAGCTTTCTTT
V gene: TRBV7-2; clone size: NA; D gene: NA; CDR3 length: 13; J gene: TRBJ2-2; CDR3 protein: CASSLSNTGELFF; CDR3 DNA: TGTGCCAGCAGCTTATCCAACACCGGGGAGCTGTTTTTT
V gene: TRBV9; clone size: NA; D gene: NA; CDR3 length: 13; J gene: TRBJ2-7; CDR3 protein: CASSVDLVTEQYF; CDR3 DNA: TGTGCCAGCAGCGTAGATTTAGTGACAGAGCAGTACTTC
V gene: TRBV7-9; clone size: many; D gene: NA; CDR3 length: 12; J gene: TRBJ2-2; CDR3 protein: CASNTLPGELFF; CDR3 DNA: TGTGCCAGCAACACCCTCCCCGGGGAGCTGTTTTTT
V gene: TRBV18; clone size: NA; D gene: NA; CDR3 length: 14; J gene: TRBJ2-7; CDR3 protein: CASSPTAGQRGQYF; CDR3 DNA: TGTGCCAGCTCACCAACGGCCGGACAACGAGGGCAGTACTTC
V gene: TRBV21-1; clone size: NA; D gene: NA; CDR3 length: 19; J gene: TRBJ2-5; CDR3 protein: CASSKLGRLAGLSTETQYF; CDR3 DNA: TGTGCCAGCAGCAAATTGGGGAGACTAGCGGGACTCTCAACGGAGACCCAGTACTTC
V gene: TRBV2; clone size: few; D gene: TRBD1; CDR3 length: 14; J gene: TRBJ1-2; CDR3 protein: CASTLTGTNYGYTF; CDR3 DNA: TGTGCCAGCACCCTGACAGGGACTAACTATGGCTACACCTTC
V gene: TRBV2; clone size: NA; D gene: NA; CDR3 length: 14; J gene: TRBJ1-3; CDR3 protein: CASSDRTGGNTIYF; CDR3 DNA: TGTGCCAGCAGTGATCGAACCGGTGGAAACACCATATATTTT
V gene: TRBV13; clone size: NA; D gene: TRBD2; CDR3 length: 18; J gene: TRBJ2-2; CDR3 protein: CASTHGGGRASNTGELFF; CDR3 DNA: TGTGCCAGCACTCACGGGGGCGGGAGGGCCTCGAACACCGGGGAGCTGTTTTTT
V gene: TRBV10-3; clone size: NA; D gene: NA; CDR3 length: 13; J gene: TRBJ1-1; CDR3 protein: CAISEVRDTEAFF; CDR3 DNA: TGTGCCATCAGTGAGGTCAGGGACACTGAAGCTTTCTTT
V gene: TRBV2; clone size: NA; D gene: NA; CDR3 length: 11; J gene: TRBJ1-1; CDR3 protein: CASSPVIEAFF; CDR3 DNA: TGTGCCAGCAGTCCCGTAATTGAAGCTTTCTTT
V gene: TRBV5-1; clone size: NA; D gene: TRBD2; CDR3 length: 17; J gene: TRBJ2-3; CDR3 protein: CASSLLSLAGVEDTQYF; CDR3 DNA: TGCGCCAGCAGCTTGTTGAGTTTAGCGGGAGTCGAAGATACGCAGTATTTT
V gene: TRBV27; clone size: NA; D gene: NA; CDR3 length: 14; J gene: TRBJ1-2; CDR3 protein: CASSFRRGLDGYTF; CDR3 DNA: TGTGCCAGCAGTTTCCGCAGGGGTCTCGATGGCTACACCTTC
V gene: TRBV9; clone size: NA; D gene: NA; CDR3 length: 14; J gene: TRBJ2-1; CDR3 protein: CASSVVAEFGEQFF; CDR3 DNA: TGTGCCAGCAGCGTAGTTGCCGAGTTTGGTGAGCAGTTCTTC
V gene: TRBV27; clone size: NA; D gene: NA; CDR3 length: 14; J gene: TRBJ1-1; CDR3 protein: CASSLQGSNTEAFF; CDR3 DNA: TGTGCCAGCAGTTTACAGGGATCTAACACTGAAGCTTTCTTT
V gene: TRBV19; clone size: once; D gene: NA; CDR3 length: 13; J gene: TRBJ1-5; CDR3 protein: CASSGREGQPQHF; CDR3 DNA: TGTGCCAGTAGCGGACGGGAGGGTCAGCCCCAGCATTTT
V gene: TRBV2; clone size: once; D gene: TRBD1; CDR3 length: 14; J gene: TRBJ1-6; CDR3 protein: CASRTGQGGTPLHF; CDR3 DNA: TGTGCCAGCAGGACGGGACAGGGAGGTACACCCCTCCACTTT
V gene: TRBV6-4; clone size: NA; D gene: NA; CDR3 length: 16; J gene: TRBJ2-1; CDR3 protein: CASSDSSRGTYNEQFF; CDR3 DNA: TGTGCCAGCAGTGACTCGTCCAGAGGGACCTACAATGAGCAGTTCTTC
V gene: TRBV25-1; clone size: NA; D gene: NA; CDR3 length: 15; J gene: TRBJ1-5; CDR3 protein: CASSESGIRNQPQHF; CDR3 DNA: TGTGCCAGCAGTGAATCGGGGATTCGCAATCAGCCCCAGCATTTT
V gene: TRBV7-6; clone size: NA; D gene: NA; CDR3 length: 16; J gene: TRBJ2-2; CDR3 protein: CASSLVGGINTGELFF; CDR3 DNA: TGTGCCAGCAGCTTAGTCGGGGGTATTAACACCGGGGAGCTGTTTTTT
V gene: TRBV3-1/TRBV3-2; clone size: NA; D gene: NA; CDR3 length: 14; J gene: TRBJ2-5; CDR3 protein: CASSPGPLQETQYF; CDR3 DNA: TGTGCCAGCAGCCCGGGACCGCTCCAAGAGACCCAGTACTTC
V gene: TRBV27; clone size: NA; D gene: NA; CDR3 length: 14; J gene: TRBJ1-5; CDR3 protein: CASSLSFTAQPQHF; CDR3 DNA: TGTGCCAGCAGTTTATCGTTTACAGCCCAGCCCCAGCATTTT
V gene: TRBV5-1; clone size: NA; D gene: TRBD2; CDR3 length: 18; J gene: TRBJ2-7; CDR3 protein: CASSSGLAGGPSSYEQYF; CDR3 DNA: TGCGCCAGCAGCTCGGGACTAGCGGGAGGGCCCTCCTCCTACGAGCAGTACTTC
V gene: TRBV7-2; clone size: few; D gene: NA; CDR3 length: 13; J gene: TRBJ1-4; CDR3 protein: CASRAGLNEKLFF; CDR3 DNA: TGTGCCAGCAGAGCAGGGCTTAATGAAAAACTGTTTTTT
V gene: TRBV28; clone size: once; D gene: NA; CDR3 length: 14; J gene: TRBJ1-5; CDR3 protein: CASSFRGSNQPQHF; CDR3 DNA: TGTGCCAGCAGTTTCCGGGGGTCCAATCAGCCCCAGCATTTT
V gene: TRBV30; clone size: NA; D gene: NA; CDR3 length: 15; J gene: TRBJ1-3; CDR3 protein: CAWTYDPGAGNTIYF; CDR3 DNA: TGTGCCTGGACCTATGACCCAGGCGCAGGAAACACCATATATTTT
V gene: TRBV9; clone size: NA; D gene: NA; CDR3 length: 14; J gene: TRBJ1-1; CDR3 protein: CASSVRSHDTEAFF; CDR3 DNA: TGTGCCAGCAGCGTAAGGAGCCATGACACTGAAGCTTTCTTT
V gene: TRBV5-1; clone size: NA; D gene: NA; CDR3 length: 14; J gene: TRBJ1-1; CDR3 protein: CASSFLPGATEAFF; CDR3 DNA: TGCGCCAGCAGCTTCCTTCCAGGGGCCACTGAAGCTTTCTTT
V gene: TRBV9; clone size: NA; D gene: TRBD1; CDR3 length: 14; J gene: TRBJ1-2; CDR3 protein: CASSGTGGGYGYTF; CDR3 DNA: TGTGCCAGCAGCGGAACAGGGGGTGGCTATGGCTACACCTTC
V gene: TRBV9; clone size: NA; D gene: NA; CDR3 length: 15; J gene: TRBJ1-1; CDR3 protein: CASSVGVGLNTEAFF; CDR3 DNA: TGTGCCAGCAGCGTAGGGGTTGGGCTAAACACTGAAGCTTTCTTT